The 2 T cell receptor beta chains listed next were all sequenced from one sample in a study of shared T cell receptors in the human thymus. Data came from immunoSEQ multiplex PCR; TCRdb stores just in-frame clones and leaves some out. The data contain some 640,000 clones, around 87% of them singletons. These data also formed part of another study, on human thymus T cells.

Source material: thymocytes. These receptors all come from a boy in the first two years of life with a congenital heart defect.

The chain uses TRBV5-6 and TRBJ1-3, with TRBD1 matching over 8 bases. The CDR3 has 17 residues. Looked up from germline, CDR1 is SGHDT and CDR2 is YYEEEE. V trimming: 6 bases; J trimming: 0 bases; junction bases outside the gene matches: 11. The CDR3 coding sequence is TGTGCCAGCACCCTGAACTCAGGGGGCGTCTCTGGAAACACCATATATTTT. As protein: CASTLNSGGVSGNTIYF.

The rearrangement joins TRBV27 to TRBJ2-7; 9 positions agree with TRBD1. Germline V gives CDR1 MNHEY, CDR2 SMNVEV (reference sequence). V lost 5 bases to trimming and J lost 6 bases; unmatched junction nucleotides: 14. The CDR3 contains 16 residues. The CDR3 DNA sequence: TGTGCCAGCAGTGAACAGCCGGGACAGGGTATAACCGAGCAGTACTTC. Translated: CASSEQPGQGITEQYF.